The clone carrying this T cell receptor (beta chain) was picked up one time. Profiled with immunoSEQ multiplex PCR; TCRdb holds only in-frame clones, not every one. Among approximately 68,000 clones listed, around 83% were seen once. The data stem from a study of blood T cell repertoires in COVID-19. Between the trimmed V and J ends, which lost 0 bases and 3 bases, there was a span of 13 bases. CDR3 length equals 15 residues. CDR1 and CDR2 (germline): SGHRS, YFSETQ. This receptor was identified in a woman aged 55-75 years with acute or convalescent COVID-19. This chain links TRBV5-1 with TRBJ2-7; D is uncertain. Sample: peripheral blood. The CDR3 protein is CASSLDQTRYYEQYF. The CDR3 bases are TGCGCCAGCAGCTTGGACCAGACGAGGTACTACGAGCAGTACTTC.